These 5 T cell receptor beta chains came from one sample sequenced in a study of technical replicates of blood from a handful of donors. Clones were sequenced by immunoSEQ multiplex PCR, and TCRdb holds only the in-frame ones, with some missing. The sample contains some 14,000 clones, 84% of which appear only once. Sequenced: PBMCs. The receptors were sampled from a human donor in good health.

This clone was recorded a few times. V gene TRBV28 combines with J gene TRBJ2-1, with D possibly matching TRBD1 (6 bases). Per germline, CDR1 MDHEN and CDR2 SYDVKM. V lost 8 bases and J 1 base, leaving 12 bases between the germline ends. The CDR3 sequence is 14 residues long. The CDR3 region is CASRWDNSYNEQFF. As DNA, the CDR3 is TGTGCCAGCCGCTGGGACAATTCCTACAATGAGCAGTTCTTC.

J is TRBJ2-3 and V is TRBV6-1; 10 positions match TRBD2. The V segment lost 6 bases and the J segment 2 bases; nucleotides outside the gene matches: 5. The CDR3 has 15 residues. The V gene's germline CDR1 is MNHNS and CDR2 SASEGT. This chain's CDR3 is CASSPTSGTTDTQYF. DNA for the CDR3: TGTGCCAGCAGCCCCACTAGCGGGACCACAGATACGCAGTATTTT.

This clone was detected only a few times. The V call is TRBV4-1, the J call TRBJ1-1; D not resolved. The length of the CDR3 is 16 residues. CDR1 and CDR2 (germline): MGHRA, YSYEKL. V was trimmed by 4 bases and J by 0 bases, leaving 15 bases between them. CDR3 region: CASSPPAREMNTEAFF. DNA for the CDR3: TGCGCCAGCAGCCCCCCGGCAAGGGAGATGAACACTGAAGCTTTCTTT.

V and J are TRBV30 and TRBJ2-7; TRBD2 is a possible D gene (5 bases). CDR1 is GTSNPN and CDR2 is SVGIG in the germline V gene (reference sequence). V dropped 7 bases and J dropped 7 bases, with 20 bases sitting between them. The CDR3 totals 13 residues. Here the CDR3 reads CASTKETHGEQYF. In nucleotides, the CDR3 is TGTGCCTCGACTAAGGAGACCCACGGGGAGCAGTACTTC.

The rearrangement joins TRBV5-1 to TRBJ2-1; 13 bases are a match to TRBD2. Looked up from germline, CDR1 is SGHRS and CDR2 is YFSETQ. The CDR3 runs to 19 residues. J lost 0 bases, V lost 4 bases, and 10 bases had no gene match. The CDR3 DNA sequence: TGCGCCAGCAGCCCCCAACTAGCGGGAGGGTCCTTCTCCTACAATGAGCAGTTCTTC. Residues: CASSPQLAGGSFSYNEQFF.